Shown below are 23 T cell receptor beta chains from a single sample sequenced in a study of cytomegalovirus exposure and HLA in healthy donors (dated by TCRdb to about 2017). Library preparation employed the immunoSEQ multiplex PCR assay. A mixture of 60 forward primers for TCR Vbeta segments and 13 reverse primers for TCR Jbeta segments was used in the multiplex PCR. What TCRdb holds here is the immuneACCESS table cut down to in-frame rearrangements. Part of the clones is not present; checked against another copy, under half of the missing clones reflect an unresolved V gene, and the others are unexplained. A total of about 170,000 clones appear in this sample, roughly two thirds of them only once. Of the sample, roughly 5.2% falls within the top ten clones. Sequenced: PBMCs. All receptors derive from a woman under 30 in good health and CMV-seropositive.

This chain connects TRBV2 to TRBJ1-6, with 8 nucleotides matching TRBD1. Germline values: CDR1 SNHLY, CDR2 FYNNEI. The CDR3 extends over 12 amino acids. J gave up 9 bases and V 10 bases, and 5 bases lay outside the gene matches. CDR3 region: CATRQGASPLHF. The CDR3 nucleotides read TGTGCCACCCGGCAGGGGGCTTCACCCCTCCACTTT.

The rearrangement links TRBV5-1 to TRBJ1-1; 8 bases map to TRBD1. Germline V gives CDR1 SGHRS, CDR2 YFSETQ. This CDR3 contains 16 residues. After removal of 4 bases from V and 1 base from J, the junction contained 9 bases not matched to a gene. As DNA, the CDR3 is TGCGCCAGCAGCCAGGGACAGGTGGCTGGGAACACTGAAGCTTTCTTT. Translation: CASSQGQVAGNTEAFF.

The V and J genes are TRBV11-3 and TRBJ2-3; 8 bases align to TRBD1. The length of the CDR3 is 16 residues. Germline assignment: CDR1 SGHNT and CDR2 YENEEA. The V gene end was trimmed by 5 bases and the J gene end by 1 base; junction bases not matched to a gene: 8. The DNA of the CDR3 is TGTGCCAGCAGCACCGGACAGGGAGGTGGCACAGATACGCAGTATTTT. This sequence encodes CASSTGQGGGTDTQYF. The variable domain in full, completed from reference TRBV11-3 and TRBJ2-3, reads EAGVVQSPRYKIIEKKQPVAFWCNPISGHNTLYWYLQNLGQGPELLIRYENEEAVDDSQLPKDRFSAERLKGVDSTLKIQPAELGDSAVYLCASSTGQGGGTDTQYFGPGTRLTVL.

This clone was seen a single time. The chain uses TRBV5-6 and TRBJ1-5; TRBD1 agrees at 7 bases. The germline V gene encodes CDR1 SGHDT and CDR2 YYEEEE. The junction had 5 bases not matched to a gene; V was cut back by 4 bases and J by 4 bases. This CDR3 has 14 residues. This CDR3 is CASSRTGINQPQHF. The CDR3 region has the DNA TGTGCCAGCAGCCGGACAGGTATTAATCAGCCCCAGCATTTT.

The chain joins TRBV5-4 to TRBJ2-1; a weak D match, TRBD2 (5 bases). V shed 4 bases and J shed 0 bases, with 14 bases lying between them. Germline lookup yields CDR1 SGHNT and CDR2 YYREEE (reference sequence). The CDR3 length is 16 residues. CDR3 coding DNA: TGTGCCAGCAGCCCCAAAGGGAGTAGCTCCTACAATGAGCAGTTCTTC. Its translation is CASSPKGSSSYNEQFF.

The V call is TRBV7-2, the J call TRBJ1-2; a possible D gene is TRBD1 (5 bases). V was shortened by 3 bases and J by 4 bases, with 12 bases between the two germline ends. CDR1 is SGHTA, CDR2 FQGNSA, per germline. The CDR3 has 14 amino acids. DNA for the CDR3: TGTGCCAGCAGCTTTTACGACAGTTCCTATGGCTACACCTTC. Protein product: CASSFYDSSYGYTF. The whole variable domain, filled in from reference TRBV7-2 and TRBJ1-2, reads GAGVSQSPSNKVTEKGKDVELRCDPISGHTALYWYRQSLGQGLEFLIYFQGNSAPDKSGLPSDRFSAERTGGSVSTLTIQRTQQEDSAVYLCASSFYDSSYGYTFGSGTRLTVV.

The chain carries TRBV5-6 and TRBJ1-4; 9 bases align to TRBD1. This CDR3 is 14 amino acids long. Trimming took 5 bases from V and 7 from J; bases not matched to a gene: 6. CDR1 is SGHDT and CDR2 is YYEEEE in the germline V gene. The CDR3 sequence: CASSLDRGVEKLFF. The CDR3 coding sequence is TGTGCCAGCAGTCTGGACAGGGGTGTTGAAAAACTGTTTTTT. Together with reference TRBV5-6 and TRBJ1-4, the CDR3 gives the full variable domain: DAGVTQSPTHLIKTRGQQVTLRCSPKSGHDTVSWYQQALGQGPQFIFQYYEEEERQRGNFPDRFSGHQFPNYSSELNVNALLLGDSALYLCASSLDRGVEKLFFGSGTQLSVL.

J is TRBJ2-3 and V is TRBV7-3; D is ambiguous. Germline values: CDR1 SGHTA, CDR2 FQGTGA. V shed 0 bases and J shed 6 bases, with 10 bases lying between them. This CDR3 is 14 amino acids long. The CDR3 loop reads CASSLTSGSDTQYF. CDR3 bases: TGTGCCAGCAGCTTAACGTCAGGTTCGGATACGCAGTATTTT.

The V gene is TRBV29-1, the J gene TRBJ1-2; 8 nucleotides match TRBD1. The CDR3 is made up of 11 amino acids. CDR1 is SQVTM and CDR2 is ANQGSEA in the germline V gene. The J segment lost 6 bases and the V segment lost 3 bases, leaving 0 bases of the junction unmatched. CDR3 coding DNA: TGCAGCGTTGAGGACAGGGATGGCTACACCTTC. Amino acid sequence: CSVEDRDGYTF.

The V and J genes are TRBV10-3 and TRBJ2-1; 10 nucleotides match TRBD2. Trimming cost V 4 bases and J 5 bases; bases outside gene matches: 11. The CDR3 totals 17 residues. The germline CDR1 and CDR2 sequences are ENHRY and SYGVKD. The CDR3 protein is CAISASTGTSDHNEQFF. The CDR3 nucleotides read TGTGCCATCAGTGCATCGACCGGGACTAGCGACCACAATGAGCAGTTCTTC.

A few counts support this clone. The rearrangement joins TRBV28 to TRBJ1-6, with D possibly matching TRBD1 (6 bases). This CDR3 has 16 amino acids. CDR1 and CDR2 from the germline V gene are MDHEN and SYDVKM. The V and J ends lost 4 bases and 7 bases respectively, with 17 bases between them. CDR3 DNA sequence: TGTGCCAGCAGTTGGGCCCCACAGGGACCGAATTCACCCCTCCACTTT. Translating it yields CASSWAPQGPNSPLHF. Combining the CDR3 with reference TRBV28 and TRBJ1-6 gives the whole variable domain DVKVTQSSRYLVKRTGEKVFLECVQDMDHENMFWYRQDPGLGLRLIYFSYDVKMKEKGDIPEGYSVSREKKERFSLILESASTNQTSMYLCASSWAPQGPNSPLHFGNGTRLTVT.

The chain uses TRBV7-9 and TRBJ2-7; no clear D gene. Germline CDR1 and CDR2: SEHNR and FQNEAQ (reference sequence). The germline V and J ends were trimmed by 4 bases and 2 bases, with 12 bases remaining between them. CDR3 size: 14 residues. The CDR3 sequence: CASSSTVPPYEQYF. The CDR3 DNA reads TGTGCCAGCAGCTCCACAGTACCCCCCTACGAGCAGTACTTC.

This rearrangement joins TRBV6-1 to TRBJ2-2; possible D gene TRBD1, 6 bases. Trimming cost V 8 bases and J 4 bases, with 8 bases left between them. This CDR3 has 12 residues. Germline CDR1 reads MNHNS; CDR2 reads SASEGT. The CDR3 nucleotides are TGTGCCAGCGGGGGCTTCACCGGGGAGCTGTTTTTT. Translation: CASGGFTGELFF.

V usage is TRBV4-3 and J usage is TRBJ2-2; unclear D gene. Germline lookup yields CDR1 LGHNA and CDR2 YSLEER. The CDR3 is 15 amino acids. V gave up 2 bases and J gave up 2 bases, with 9 bases separating them. In nucleotides, the CDR3 is TGCGCCAGCAGCCAACAGGTACCAAACACCGGGGAGCTGTTTTTT. Translated: CASSQQVPNTGELFF.

The chain's CDR3 is CASSSPAPGEGEKLFF. The CDR3 region has the DNA TGTGCCAGCAGTTCCCCCGCCCCGGGGGAAGGCGAAAAACTGTTTTTT. The rearrangement joins TRBV28 to TRBJ1-4, with a possible D match to TRBD1 (5 bases). The CDR3 has 16 amino acids. Trimming removed 4 bases from V and 8 bases from J, with 20 bases in between. CDR1 and CDR2 (germline): MDHEN, SYDVKM.

The chain couples TRBV18 to TRBJ1-1, with D maybe TRBD1 (5 bases). V dropped 1 base and J dropped 1 base, with 13 bases sitting between them. The V gene's germline CDR1 is KGHSH and CDR2 LQKENI. This CDR3 has 16 residues. This CDR3 is CASSPRPGGTNTEAFF. CDR3 in DNA: TGTGCCAGCTCACCACGCCCTGGGGGGACGAACACTGAAGCTTTCTTT. Looking up the rest from reference TRBV18 and TRBJ1-1 gives the full variable domain: NAGVMQNPRHLVRRRGQEARLRCSPMKGHSHVYWYRQLPEEGLKFMVYLQKENIIDESGMPKERFSAEFPKEGPSILRIQQVVRGDSAAYFCASSPRPGGTNTEAFFGQGTRLTVV.

This chain links TRBV28 with TRBJ1-4, with D perhaps TRBD1 (5 bases). Trimming pared 10 bases from V and 8 bases from J, leaving 23 bases between. The CDR3 loop spans 15 amino acids. Germline CDR1 MDHEN, CDR2 SYDVKM. CDR3 sequence (DNA): TGTGCCACTTTTTTGTCCAGGGAGGGGCGGGAAAAACTGTTTTTT. As protein: CATFLSREGREKLFF.

This clone is a singleton in its sample. V gene TRBV7-6 combines with J gene TRBJ1-1, with a possible D match to TRBD1 (5 bases). V lost 5 bases to trimming and J lost 1 base, with 8 bases between them. The CDR3 length is 13 residues. Germline assignment: CDR1 SGHVS and CDR2 FNYEAQ. CDR3 nucleotide sequence: TGTGCCAGCAGCCTACAGGAGAACACTGAAGCTTTCTTT. It is translated as CASSLQENTEAFF. Complete variable domain (other parts from reference TRBV7-6 and TRBJ1-1): GAGVSQSPRYKVTKRGQDVALRCDPISGHVSLYWYRQALGQGPEFLTYFNYEAQQDKSGLPNDRFSAERPEGSISTLTIQRTEQRDSAMYRCASSLQENTEAFFGQGTRLTVV.

The chain employs TRBV5-8 and TRBJ1-1; D remains ambiguous. Trimming left V 0 bases short and J 0 bases short, with 12 bases between. The CDR3 totals 16 residues. CDR1 and CDR2 (germline): SGHTS, YDEGEE. Here the CDR3 DNA reads TGTGCCAGCAGCTTGGAATGGGGAGGCATGAACACTGAAGCTTTCTTT. Translating gives CASSLEWGGMNTEAFF.

The rearrangement links TRBV6-4 to TRBJ1-1; D unclear. The CDR3 consists of 15 residues. Germline V gives CDR1 MRHNA, CDR2 SNTAGT. V was clipped by 6 bases and J by 1 base, with 15 bases between them. Here the CDR3 reads CASRDQTQSNTEAFF. DNA of the CDR3: TGTGCCAGCAGAGACCAAACACAGTCGAACACTGAAGCTTTCTTT.

This rearrangement joins TRBV7-2 to TRBJ2-4, with D hard to call. The CDR3 extends over 15 amino acids. Between the trimmed V and J ends, which lost 5 bases and 0 bases, there was a span of 11 bases. Germline V gene data show CDR1 as SGHTA and CDR2 as FQGNSA. CDR3 nucleotide sequence: TGTGCCAGCAGCCCTTACACCGTAGCCAAAAACATTCAGTACTTC. It translates to CASSPYTVAKNIQYF.

As regards this clone: One end of the junction is discordant with germline, which a read error may explain. The chain couples TRBV5-1 to TRBJ2-2, with D possibly being TRBD2 (6 bases). The CDR3 has 15 amino acids. Germline V gives CDR1 SGHRS, CDR2 YFSETQ. DNA for the CDR3: TGCGCCAGCCGCTTGGGGACTTCGAACACCGGGGAGCTGTTTTTT. Translating gives CASRLGTSNTGELFF. Variable domain in full (rest from reference TRBV5-1 and TRBJ2-2): KAGVTQTPRYLIKTRGQQVTLSCSPISGHRSVSWYQQTPGQGLQFLFEYFSETQRNKGNFPGRFSGRQFSNSRSEMNVSTLELGDSALYLCASRLGTSNTGELFFGEGSRLTVL.

The chain recombines TRBV28 with TRBJ1-1, with D possibly matching TRBD1 (6 bases). CDR1 is MDHEN and CDR2 is SYDVKM in the germline V gene. Trimming shortened V by 2 bases and J by 5 bases, and 15 bases separated the two germline ends. The CDR3 runs 15 residues. The CDR3 bases are TGTGCCAGCAGTTTAGACCAACAGGGTCGGACTGAAGCTTTCTTT. It translates to CASSLDQQGRTEAFF.